This TCR beta chain was retrieved from a study of blood T cell repertoires in COVID-19. Study in general: The study drew acute and convalescent COVID-19 samples from the United States, Italy and Spain.

Participants' reported clinical history set cohort assignment. In the source study's methods: Counts of nucleated cells, estimated from reference gene primer amplification, were obtained. Some clones are missing from TCRdb's copy, which holds only in-frame ones; the method was immunoSEQ multiplex PCR. The D gene and trimming were derived from the DNA, and the V and J assignments and clone size from that table. The sample contains roughly 200,000 clones, 86% of which appear only once. Germline V gene sequence: CDR1 MNHEY, CDR2 SMNVEV (reference sequence). The CDR3 length is 17 residues. The TCR comes from a woman between 40 and 50 years old with acute COVID-19. The sequencing input was PBMCs or T cells enriched from blood (not recorded which). The chain joins TRBV27 to TRBJ1-4; TRBD1 agrees at 12 bases. The CDR3 region is CATGGTGGTRGYEKLFF. The CDR3 bases are TGTGCTACCGGCGGGACAGGGGGCACCCGAGGGTATGAAAAACTGTTTTTT. The full variable domain, with the rest looked up from reference TRBV27 and TRBJ1-4, is EAQVTQNPRYLITVTGKKLTVTCSQNMNHEYMSWYRQDPGLGLRQIYYSMNVEVTDKGDVPEGYKVSRKEKRNFPLILESPSPNQTSLYFCATGGTGGTRGYEKLFFGSGTQLSVL.